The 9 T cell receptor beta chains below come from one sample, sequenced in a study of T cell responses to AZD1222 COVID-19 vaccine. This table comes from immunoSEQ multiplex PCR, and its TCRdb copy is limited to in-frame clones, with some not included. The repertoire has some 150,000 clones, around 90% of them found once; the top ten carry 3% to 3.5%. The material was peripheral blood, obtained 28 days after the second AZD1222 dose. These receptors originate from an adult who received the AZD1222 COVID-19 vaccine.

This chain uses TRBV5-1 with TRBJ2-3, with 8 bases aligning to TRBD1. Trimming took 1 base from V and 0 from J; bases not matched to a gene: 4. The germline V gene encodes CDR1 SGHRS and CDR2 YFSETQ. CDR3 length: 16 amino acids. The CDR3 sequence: CASSLTGQGSTDTQYF. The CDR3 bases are TGCGCCAGCAGCTTGACAGGACAGGGAAGCACAGATACGCAGTATTTT.

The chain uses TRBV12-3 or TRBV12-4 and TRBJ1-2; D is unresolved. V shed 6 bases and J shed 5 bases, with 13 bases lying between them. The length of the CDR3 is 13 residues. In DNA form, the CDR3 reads TGTGCCAGCAGCCGGAATTTTAGGTATGGCTACACCTTC. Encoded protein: CASSRNFRYGYTF.

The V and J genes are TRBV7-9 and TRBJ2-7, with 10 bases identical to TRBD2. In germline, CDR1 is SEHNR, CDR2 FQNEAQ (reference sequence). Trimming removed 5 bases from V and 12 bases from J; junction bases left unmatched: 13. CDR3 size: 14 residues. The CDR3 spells CASSPGLAALDWYF. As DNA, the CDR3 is TGTGCCAGCAGCCCCGGACTAGCGGCTCTCGATTGGTACTTC. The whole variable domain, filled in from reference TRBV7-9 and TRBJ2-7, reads DTGVSQNPRHKITKRGQNVTFRCDPISEHNRLYWYRQTLGQGPEFLTYFQNEAQLEKSRLLSDRFSAERPKGSFSTLEIQRTEQGDSAMYLCASSPGLAALDWYFGPGTRLTVT.

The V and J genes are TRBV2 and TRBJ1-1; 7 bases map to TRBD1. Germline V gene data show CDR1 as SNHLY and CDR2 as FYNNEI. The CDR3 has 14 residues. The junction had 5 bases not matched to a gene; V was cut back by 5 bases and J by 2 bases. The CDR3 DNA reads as TGTGCCAGCAGTAAGGGACAGATTAACACTGAAGCTTTCTTT. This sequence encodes CASSKGQINTEAFF.

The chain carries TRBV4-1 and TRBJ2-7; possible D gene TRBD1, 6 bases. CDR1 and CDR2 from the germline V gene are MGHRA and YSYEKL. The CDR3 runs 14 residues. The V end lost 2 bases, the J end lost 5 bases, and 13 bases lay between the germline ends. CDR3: CASSQPTGIHEQYF. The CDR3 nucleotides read TGCGCCAGCAGCCAACCTACAGGGATCCACGAGCAGTACTTC.

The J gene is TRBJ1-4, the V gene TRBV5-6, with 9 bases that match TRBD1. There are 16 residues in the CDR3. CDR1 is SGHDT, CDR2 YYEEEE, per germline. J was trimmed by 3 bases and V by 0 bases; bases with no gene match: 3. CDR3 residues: CASSLGTGAANEKLFF. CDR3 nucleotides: TGTGCCAGCAGCTTGGGGACAGGGGCGGCTAATGAAAAACTGTTTTTT.

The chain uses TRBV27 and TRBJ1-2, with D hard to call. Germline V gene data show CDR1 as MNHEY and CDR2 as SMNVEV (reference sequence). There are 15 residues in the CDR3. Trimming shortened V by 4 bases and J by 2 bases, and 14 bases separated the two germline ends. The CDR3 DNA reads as TGTGCCAGCAGTTCACGGGGTATTGGGAACTATGGCTACACCTTC. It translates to CASSSRGIGNYGYTF.

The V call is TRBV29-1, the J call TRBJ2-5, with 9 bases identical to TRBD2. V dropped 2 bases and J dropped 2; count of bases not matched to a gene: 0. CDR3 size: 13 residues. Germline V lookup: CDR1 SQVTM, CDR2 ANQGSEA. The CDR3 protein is CSVELAGQETQYF. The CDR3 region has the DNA TGCAGCGTTGAACTAGCGGGGCAAGAGACCCAGTACTTC.

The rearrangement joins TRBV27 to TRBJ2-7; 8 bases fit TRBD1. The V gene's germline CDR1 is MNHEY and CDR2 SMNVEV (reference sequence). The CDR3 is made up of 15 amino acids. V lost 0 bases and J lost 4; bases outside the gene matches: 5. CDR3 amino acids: CASSLSAGGRYEQYF. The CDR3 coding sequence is TGTGCCAGCAGTTTATCTGCAGGGGGCAGGTACGAGCAGTACTTC.